This entry lists 29 T cell receptor beta chains sequenced from one sample in a study of T cell changes during pregnancy in multiple sclerosis. TCRdb keeps only in-frame clones here, not all; method: immunoSEQ multiplex PCR. The repertoire includes roughly 99,000 clones, about 90% of them detected once, and 0.65% to 0.9% sits in the top ten. The material was peripheral blood, obtained in the third trimester of pregnancy. These receptors all stem from a female donor in good health, enrolled as a control in a pregnancy study.

This chain uses TRBV2 with TRBJ1-3; no firm D call. The germline CDR1 and CDR2 sequences are SNHLY and FYNNEI. The CDR3 has 11 amino acids. Trimming stripped 10 bases from V and 3 bases from J, with 7 bases between. CDR3 coding DNA: TGTGCCACCGCAGGTGGAAACACCATATATTTT. Protein sequence: CATAGGNTIYF.

The chain couples TRBV30 to TRBJ1-1, with TRBD1 matching 7 bases. The CDR3 is 12 amino acids. Germline CDR1 GTSNPN, CDR2 SVGIG (reference sequence). V trimming: 1 base; J trimming: 7 bases; junction bases outside the gene matches: 3. The CDR3: CAWSAQGGEAFF. The CDR3 bases are TGTGCCTGGAGTGCCCAGGGGGGTGAAGCTTTCTTT.

This clone has only a few counts. The V and J genes are TRBV5-4 and TRBJ1-1; tentatively, D is TRBD1 (5 bases). Germline-derived CDR1 and CDR2 are SGHNT and YYREEE (reference sequence). The CDR3 spans 15 residues. Trimming pared 3 bases from V and 0 bases from J, leaving 12 bases between. The CDR3 sequence: CASSSSGGVNTEAFF. The CDR3 nucleotides read TGTGCCAGCAGCTCCTCCGGGGGGGTGAACACTGAAGCTTTCTTT.

CDR3 DNA sequence: TGTGCCAGCAGCCCCAGCGGGGGCCCCTCCTACGAGCAGTACTTC. Residues: CASSPSGGPSYEQYF. The V and J genes are TRBV5-4 and TRBJ2-7, with 8 bases aligning to TRBD2. Looked up from germline, CDR1 is SGHNT and CDR2 is YYREEE (reference sequence). CDR3 length equals 15 residues. Unmatched junction bases numbered 6, after V lost 4 bases and J lost 0 bases. The full variable domain, with the rest looked up from reference TRBV5-4 and TRBJ2-7, is ETGVTQSPTHLIKTRGQQVTLRCSSQSGHNTVSWYQQALGQGPQFIFQYYREEENGRGNFPPRFSGLQFPNYSSELNVNALELDDSALYLCASSPSGGPSYEQYFGPGTRLTVT.

The rearrangement uses TRBV6-1 and TRBJ2-7, with a weak D call TRBD1 (6 bases). The CDR3 has 13 amino acids. Germline-derived CDR1 and CDR2 are MNHNS and SASEGT. V lost 10 bases, J lost 4 bases, and 17 bases lay in between. In nucleotides, the CDR3 is TGTGCCACCAACCAGGGGATTCGGTACGAGCAGTACTTC. Translation: CATNQGIRYEQYF.

The chain combines TRBV18 with TRBJ1-6; D remains unclear. V was shortened by 2 bases and J by 4 bases, with 6 bases between the two germline ends. Germline CDR1 KGHSH, CDR2 LQKENI. The CDR3 contains 14 residues. CDR3 coding DNA: TGTGCCAGCTCACCAAACAGATATAATTCACCCCTCCACTTT. Protein sequence: CASSPNRYNSPLHF.

The rearrangement links TRBV9 to TRBJ2-1, with TRBD1 identical over 11 bases. CDR3 length: 15 residues. J lost 9 bases, V lost 0 bases, and 5 bases had no gene match. The germline V gene encodes CDR1 SGDLS and CDR2 YYNGEE. Written as DNA, the CDR3 is TGTGCCAGCAGCGTAGCGGGACAGGGGGTAATTGAGCAGTTCTTC. Protein sequence: CASSVAGQGVIEQFF.

The genes are TRBV18 and TRBJ1-2, with D perhaps matching TRBD1 (5 bases). CDR3 length: 15 amino acids. Germline CDR1 is KGHSH and CDR2 is LQKENI. V was pared by 0 bases and J by 3 bases, with 11 bases between. This CDR3 reads CASSPPNQGDYGYTF. DNA for the CDR3: TGTGCCAGCTCACCACCAAACCAGGGCGACTATGGCTACACCTTC.

This chain uses TRBV5-4 with TRBJ2-5; 7 bases align to TRBD1. The CDR3 is 14 amino acids. Germline-derived CDR1 and CDR2 are SGHNT and YYREEE (reference sequence). The V gene end was trimmed by 4 bases and the J gene end by 6 bases; junction bases not matched to a gene: 9. The DNA for the CDR3 is TGTGCCAGCAGCGACTACAGGGGATTAAAGACCCAGTACTTC. Its translation is CASSDYRGLKTQYF.

The chain combines TRBV10-3 with TRBJ2-1, with D possibly TRBD1 on 6 matching bases. The germline gives CDR1 ENHRY, CDR2 SYGVKD. The CDR3 is 15 amino acids. V was clipped by 2 bases and J by 9 bases, with 17 bases between them. Here the CDR3 reads CAISEVRKTGGEQFF. The CDR3 DNA reads TGTGCCATCAGTGAGGTTCGAAAGACAGGCGGTGAGCAGTTCTTC.

The chain carries TRBV4-2 and TRBJ2-2; D unclear. Germline CDR1 LGHNA, CDR2 YNFKEQ. V dropped 0 bases and J dropped 0 bases, with 8 bases sitting between them. The CDR3 totals 16 residues. CDR3 residues: CASSQDPGTNTGELFF. Here the CDR3 DNA reads TGTGCCAGCAGCCAAGATCCGGGTACGAACACCGGGGAGCTGTTTTTT.

This clone was seen just once. This chain joins TRBV6-5 and TRBJ1-1; the match to TRBD1 covers 7 bases. This CDR3 has 15 amino acids. Germline loops: CDR1 MNHEY, CDR2 SVGAGI. The J segment lost 0 bases and the V segment lost 6 bases, leaving 7 bases of the junction unmatched. CDR3 sequence: CASSYTGTVNTEAFF. CDR3 DNA: TGTGCCAGCAGCTACACCGGGACAGTGAACACTGAAGCTTTCTTT.

The J gene is TRBJ2-3, the V gene TRBV4-2; 8 bases match TRBD2. The CDR3 runs to 16 residues. Unmatched junction bases numbered 7, after V lost 1 base and J lost 4 bases. CDR1 and CDR2 (germline): LGHNA, YNFKEQ. The CDR3, as DNA: TGTGCCAGCAGCCAAGTTCCTTCGGGGGGGCCAGATACGCAGTATTTT. Protein product: CASSQVPSGGPDTQYF.

This clone turned up a few times. The chain joins TRBV5-6 to TRBJ2-4, with unresolved D. The CDR3 sequence is 19 residues long. V was trimmed by 5 bases and J by 0 bases, leaving 24 bases between them. CDR1 is SGHDT and CDR2 is YYEEEE in the germline V gene. The CDR3 coding sequence is TGTGCCAGCAGGAACCTGGCAGGTGGGCGATATGTAGCCAAAAACATTCAGTACTTC. Its translation is CASRNLAGGRYVAKNIQYF.

The rearrangement joins TRBV5-6 to TRBJ1-2, with TRBD1 as a possible D gene (6 bases). V was trimmed by 1 base and J by 6 bases, leaving 16 bases between them. The V gene's germline CDR1 is SGHDT and CDR2 YYEEEE. There are 15 residues in the CDR3. CDR3 nucleotide sequence: TGTGCCAGCAGCTTGAGGGGGTCGGGAATCAATGGCTACACCTTC. This translates into CASSLRGSGINGYTF.

The chain uses TRBV15 and TRBJ2-7; 9 positions match TRBD2. This CDR3 has 15 amino acids. Germline V CDR1 and CDR2: LNHNV, YYDKDF (reference sequence). V shed 4 bases, J shed 0 bases, and the junction held 4 bases outside the gene matches. The CDR3 sequence: CATSILAGASYEQYF. The CDR3 nucleotides are TGTGCCACCAGCATCTTAGCGGGGGCCTCCTACGAGCAGTACTTC.

The chain couples TRBV7-2 to TRBJ2-1; D perhaps matches TRBD2 (5 bases). Germline V gene sequence: CDR1 SGHTA, CDR2 FQGNSA. V shed 4 bases and J shed 2 bases, with 15 bases lying between them. The CDR3 runs 16 residues. CDR3 sequence (DNA): TGTGCCAGCAGCTCCCTCCCGGGGTCAACCTACAATGAGCAGTTCTTC. Amino acids: CASSSLPGSTYNEQFF.

V is TRBV5-1 and J is TRBJ1-5; D is unresolved. The CDR3 has 14 residues. V was clipped by 0 bases and J by 6 bases, with 10 bases between them. Per germline, CDR1 SGHRS and CDR2 YFSETQ. In nucleotides, the CDR3 is TGCGCCAGCAGCTTGGATGCGGGCGGTCAGCCCCAGCATTTT. This sequence encodes CASSLDAGGQPQHF.

The CDR3 here is CASSMGQIEAFF. The CDR3 DNA is TGTGCCAGTAGTATGGGACAGATTGAAGCTTTCTTT. The chain uses TRBV19 and TRBJ1-1; 7 positions agree with TRBD1. This CDR3 has 12 amino acids. Losses at the gene ends were 3 bases for V and 7 bases for J; bases not matched to a gene: 2. Per the germline V gene, CDR1 is LNHDA and CDR2 is SQIVND (reference sequence).

The CDR3 is CSVEGGQIYGYTF. The CDR3 coding sequence is TGCAGCGTTGAAGGGGGACAAATCTATGGCTACACCTTC. This chain connects TRBV29-1 to TRBJ1-2, with a weak D call TRBD1 (6 bases). Germline CDR1 is SQVTM and CDR2 is ANQGSEA. Trimming removed 1 base from V and 4 bases from J, with 10 bases in between. CDR3 size: 13 residues.

CDR3 nucleotides: TGTGCCAGCTCACCTCCGAATGAAAAACTGTTTTTT. Amino acid sequence: CASSPPNEKLFF. The J gene is TRBJ1-4, the V gene TRBV18, with D uncertain. This CDR3 has 12 residues. V shed 3 bases and J shed 5 bases, with 4 bases lying between them. Germline CDR1 KGHSH, CDR2 LQKENI.

The chain links TRBV6-5 to TRBJ1-1; D gene unclear. The CDR3 is made up of 13 amino acids. Trimming shortened V by 6 bases and J by 7 bases, and 15 bases separated the two germline ends. Germline lookup yields CDR1 MNHEY and CDR2 SVGAGI. The CDR3 DNA sequence: TGTGCCAGCAGCCCGGCAAGCGCCCTTGAAGCTTTCTTT. It is translated as CASSPASALEAFF.

The chain couples TRBV7-8 to TRBJ2-3; TRBD2 matches at 10 bases. The CDR3 contains 20 residues. Germline CDR1 and CDR2: SGHVS and FQNEAQ. With V trimmed by 1 base and J by 0 bases, 13 bases remained unmatched. CDR3 DNA: TGTGCCAGCAGCTTAGATATAGCGGGGGGCGTGATGTCTAGCACAGATACGCAGTATTTT. This codes for CASSLDIAGGVMSSTDTQYF.

V is TRBV7-8 and J is TRBJ2-5, with TRBD2 matching 11 bases. The ends lost 1 base at V and 2 bases at J; junction bases unmatched: 9. CDR1 and CDR2 from the germline V gene are SGHVS and FQNEAQ. The CDR3 loop spans 18 amino acids. DNA for the CDR3: TGTGCCAGCAGCTTAGGCTCACTAGCGGGGGTTCGGCAAGAGACCCAGTACTTC. This sequence encodes CASSLGSLAGVRQETQYF.

The chain has TRBV5-1 and TRBJ2-2; 10 positions agree with TRBD1. The V gene end was trimmed by 4 bases and the J gene end by 5 bases; junction bases not matched to a gene: 5. The CDR3 consists of 15 residues. The germline gives CDR1 SGHRS, CDR2 YFSETQ. In DNA, the CDR3 is TGCGCCAGCAGCCCTGGACAGGGGGGGACCGGGGAGCTGTTTTTT. Translation: CASSPGQGGTGELFF.

About this clone: The junction differs from germline at one of its ends, possibly a read error. This chain connects TRBV7-7 to TRBJ2-5; TRBD2 is a possible D gene (6 bases). CDR3 length: 14 amino acids. Germline lookup yields CDR1 SSHAT and CDR2 FNYEAQ (reference sequence). CDR3 nucleotide sequence: TGTGCTAGCAGCAGTCCGGGACTTACAGAGACCCAGTACTTC. It encodes CASSSPGLTETQYF. The full variable domain, in which reference TRBV7-7 and TRBJ2-5 provide the parts outside the CDR3, is GAGVSQSPRYKVTKRGQDVTLRCDPISSHATLYWYQQALGQGPEFLTYFNYEAQPDKSGLPSDRFSAERPEGSISTLTIQRTEQRDSAMYRCASSSPGLTETQYFGPGTRLLVL.

The chain couples TRBV9 to TRBJ2-1; D gene ambiguous. This CDR3 contains 13 residues. Trimming shortened V by 2 bases and J by 6 bases, and 9 bases separated the two germline ends. Per the germline V gene, CDR1 is SGDLS and CDR2 is YYNGEE. CDR3 nucleotides: TGTGCCAGCAGCGTTCATTTAGCCAATGAGCAGTTCTTC. This gives the protein CASSVHLANEQFF.

This clone appeared a single time. The chain has TRBV7-2 and TRBJ1-2; 7 nucleotides agree with TRBD1. With V trimmed by 1 base and J by 4 bases, 9 bases remained unmatched. Germline-derived CDR1 and CDR2 are SGHTA and FQGNSA. The CDR3 is 16 residues long. The CDR3 region has the DNA TGTGCCAGCAGCTTAGAGGGGGACAGATTTGGCTATGGCTACACCTTC. It codes for CASSLEGDRFGYGYTF. The variable domain in full, completed from reference TRBV7-2 and TRBJ1-2, reads GAGVSQSPSNKVTEKGKDVELRCDPISGHTALYWYRQSLGQGLEFLIYFQGNSAPDKSGLPSDRFSAERTGGSVSTLTIQRTQQEDSAVYLCASSLEGDRFGYGYTFGSGTRLTVV.

The chain is built from TRBV7-9 and TRBJ2-1, with 14 bases matching TRBD2. Germline V gene lookup returns CDR1 SEHNR and CDR2 FQNEAQ (reference sequence). The CDR3 loop spans 17 amino acids. The ends lost 5 bases at V and 3 bases at J; junction bases unmatched: 6. CDR3 sequence (DNA): TGTGCCAGCAGCCCCCGGACTAGCGGGGGGAACTACAATGAGCAGTTCTTC. This translates into CASSPRTSGGNYNEQFF.